This entry lists 21 T cell receptor beta chains sequenced from one sample in a study of shared clonotypes between healthy human individuals. Produced via immunoSEQ multiplex PCR; TCRdb's table is partial and in-frame only. The top ten hold approximately 1.6% of the sample, which has hundreds of thousands of clones, around 74% seen once. The source material was memory CD4+ T cells sorted from blood. Described subset: CD45RA-negative fraction. These TCRs come from a woman under 40 in good health.

The chain has TRBV27 and TRBJ2-1, with a possible D match to TRBD2 (6 bases). The CDR3 runs to 15 residues. The V end lost 5 bases, the J end lost 6 bases, and 17 bases lay between the germline ends. The V gene's germline CDR1 is MNHEY and CDR2 SMNVEV (reference sequence). The chain's CDR3 is CASSQDYQYLNEQFF. The CDR3, as DNA: TGTGCCAGCAGTCAGGACTACCAATACCTCAATGAGCAGTTCTTC.

The chain combines TRBV28 with TRBJ1-3; perhaps TRBD1 as D (5 bases). Trimming took off 5 bases at V and 1 base at J, with 15 bases between the two ends. The CDR3 sequence is 16 residues long. Germline CDR1 and CDR2: MDHEN and SYDVKM. CDR3 amino acids: CASSIGGFSSGNTIYF. The CDR3 DNA reads as TGTGCCAGCAGTATCGGGGGGTTCAGTTCTGGAAACACCATATATTTT.

This clone was picked up a small number of times. The chain recombines TRBV5-4 with TRBJ2-1; perhaps TRBD2 as D (6 bases). This CDR3 is 13 amino acids long. CDR1 and CDR2 (germline): SGHNT, YYREEE (reference sequence). V was trimmed by 0 bases and J by 11 bases, leaving 12 bases between them. CDR3 sequence reads: CASSLAGEVKQFF. The CDR3 DNA sequence: TGTGCCAGCAGCTTGGCCGGGGAGGTGAAGCAGTTCTTC.

This sequence joins TRBV6-1 and TRBJ1-1; no firm D call. Germline loops: CDR1 MNHNS, CDR2 SASEGT. Trimming removed 4 bases from V and 4 bases from J, with 13 bases in between. The CDR3 spans 14 residues. CDR3 region: CASSVVGEGTEAFF. CDR3 DNA: TGTGCCAGCAGTGTGGTCGGGGAGGGCACTGAAGCTTTCTTT.

This clone was observed a single time. This rearrangement joins TRBV15 to TRBJ2-1, with D tentatively TRBD1 or TRBD2 (5 bases each). Trimming pared 0 bases from V and 5 bases from J, leaving 20 bases between. The CDR3 spans 18 residues. The germline V gene has CDR1 LNHNV and CDR2 YYDKDF (reference sequence). The CDR3 coding sequence is TGTGCCACCAGCAGAGATCCTACACCGGGACGCTCGGACAATGAGCAGTTCTTC. Its protein product is CATSRDPTPGRSDNEQFF.

The chain couples TRBV7-3 to TRBJ2-2; D perhaps matches TRBD2 (5 bases). This CDR3 spans 14 amino acids. Germline V gene data show CDR1 as SGHTA and CDR2 as FQGTGA. V was clipped by 6 bases and J by 3 bases, with 11 bases between them. The CDR3 loop reads CASSRNSDTGELFF. Written as DNA, the CDR3 is TGTGCCAGCAGTCGGAATAGCGACACCGGGGAGCTGTTTTTT.

There are a few counts of this clone. V gene TRBV2 combines with J gene TRBJ1-2, with 7 nucleotides matching TRBD1. Germline assignment: CDR1 SNHLY and CDR2 FYNNEI. This CDR3 has 13 residues. V trimming: 6 bases; J trimming: 4 bases; junction bases outside the gene matches: 5. Here the CDR3 DNA reads TGTGCCAGCAGAGACAGGGTTGGCTATGGCTACACCTTC. It specifies CASRDRVGYGYTF.

The CDR3 DNA sequence: TGTGCCAGCAGCTTAGCAGGGTTTGCCACTGAAGCTTTCTTT. Amino acid sequence: CASSLAGFATEAFF. This chain joins TRBV7-2 and TRBJ1-1; D is uncertain. Germline V lookup: CDR1 SGHTA, CDR2 FQGNSA. Trimming removed 0 bases from V and 4 bases from J, with 9 bases in between. The CDR3 spans 14 residues.

The gene calls are TRBV7-2 and TRBJ2-3; D not certain. With 5 bases removed from V and 0 bases from J, the gap between germline ends came to 15 bases. The CDR3 is 16 amino acids. Germline assignment: CDR1 SGHTA and CDR2 FQGNSA. CDR3: CASSPSRPKSTDTQYF. In nucleotides, the CDR3 is TGTGCCAGCAGCCCCTCGAGGCCCAAAAGCACAGATACGCAGTATTTT.

The rearrangement uses TRBV6-5 and TRBJ1-1; the match to TRBD1 covers 10 bases. In germline, CDR1 is MNHEY, CDR2 SVGAGI. The CDR3 spans 14 residues. V dropped 6 bases and J dropped 2; count of bases not matched to a gene: 3. The CDR3 DNA follows: TGTGCCAGCAGACGGGACAGGGGTAACACTGAAGCTTTCTTT. It codes for CASRRDRGNTEAFF.

The chain carries TRBV2 and TRBJ2-3; 11 nucleotides align to TRBD2. Germline CDR1 SNHLY, CDR2 FYNNEI. V lost 5 bases, J lost 1 base, and 2 bases stayed unmatched. This CDR3 comprises 15 residues. The chain's CDR3 is CASSRLAGRTDTQYF. CDR3 DNA sequence: TGTGCCAGCAGTCGACTAGCGGGACGCACAGATACGCAGTATTTT.

The CDR3 reads CATSRDLDVRQETQYF. CDR3 DNA: TGTGCCACCAGCAGAGATTTGGACGTCCGCCAAGAGACCCAGTACTTC. The chain recombines TRBV15 with TRBJ2-5; no clear D gene. This CDR3 is built from 16 residues. Deletions cut 0 bases from V and 1 base from J, with 12 bases between. CDR1 LNHNV and CDR2 YYDKDF come from the germline V gene (reference sequence).

The V call is TRBV27, the J call TRBJ2-3; D ambiguous. Trimming cost V 3 bases and J 2 bases, with 6 bases left between them. Germline-derived CDR1 and CDR2 are MNHEY and SMNVEV (reference sequence). CDR3 length: 13 residues. DNA for the CDR3: TGTGCCAGCAGTTTCCGTTTCACAGATACGCAGTATTTT. It translates to CASSFRFTDTQYF.

The J gene is TRBJ2-7, the V gene TRBV5-1; 8 bases agree with TRBD1. The trim removed 3 bases at V and 5 bases at J, leaving 10 bases unmatched. Germline V gene data show CDR1 as SGHRS and CDR2 as YFSETQ. The CDR3 consists of 15 residues. The CDR3 nucleotides are TGCGCCAGCAGCTGGGCCGGGCAGGGGGCCGACGAGCAGTACTTC. As protein: CASSWAGQGADEQYF.

The chain uses TRBV29-1 and TRBJ1-2; TRBD1 aligns across 8 bases. The CDR3 extends over 15 amino acids. V shed 6 bases and J 4 bases; nucleotides not matched to a gene: 13. Germline loops: CDR1 SQVTM, CDR2 ANQGSEA. In DNA, the CDR3 is TGCAGCGTAGGGACAGGATTCTATGGTCCCTATGGCTACACCTTC. Translating gives CSVGTGFYGPYGYTF.

The chain uses TRBV11-2 and TRBJ2-3; D ambiguous. The CDR3 has 14 amino acids. In germline, CDR1 is SGHAT, CDR2 FQNNGV. The germline V and J ends were trimmed by 5 bases and 4 bases, with 13 bases remaining between them. CDR3 loop: CASSQRRVSDTQYF. DNA for the CDR3: TGTGCCAGCAGCCAGAGACGGGTCTCAGATACGCAGTATTTT. The whole variable domain, remainder taken from reference TRBV11-2 and TRBJ2-3, is EAGVAQSPRYKIIEKRQSVAFWCNPISGHATLYWYQQILGQGPKLLIQFQNNGVVDDSQLPKDRFSAERLKGVDSTLKIQPAKLEDSAVYLCASSQRRVSDTQYFGPGTRLTVL.

With respect to this clone: A much larger clone differs by one base, so this may be a read error. Within the sample, other DNA sequences also encode this same CDR3. This chain uses TRBV30 with TRBJ1-2, with TRBD1 identical over 11 bases. The CDR3 contains 14 residues. The trim removed 5 bases at V and 4 bases at J, leaving 6 bases unmatched. The germline gives CDR1 GTSNPN, CDR2 SVGIG (reference sequence). CDR3 DNA: TGTGCCTGGGCACCGGGACAGGGGGGCTATGGCTACACCTTC. Residues: CAWAPGQGGYGYTF.

Concerning this clone itself: This may arise from a read error, as a much more abundant clone is one base away. The chain recombines TRBV27 with TRBJ1-5; 10 nucleotides agree with TRBD1. This CDR3 spans 15 amino acids. J was trimmed by 2 bases and V by 4 bases; bases with no gene match: 2. CDR1 and CDR2 (germline): MNHEY, SMNVEV (reference sequence). CDR3: CASSSGQGGNQPQHF. In nucleotides, the CDR3 is TGTGCCAGCAGTTCCGGACAGGGGGGCAATCAGCCCCAGCATTTT.

The gene calls are TRBV4-1 and TRBJ2-7, with TRBD1 matching 7 bases. Germline assignment: CDR1 MGHRA and CDR2 YSYEKL. V lost 0 bases and J lost 2; bases outside the gene matches: 4. The CDR3 has 15 residues. CDR3 DNA sequence: TGCGCCAGCAGCCAAGAGACAGGGAAGCCCTACGAGCAGTACTTC. It is translated as CASSQETGKPYEQYF.

V is TRBV19 and J is TRBJ1-2; a possible D gene is TRBD1 (6 bases). Germline CDR1 reads LNHDA; CDR2 reads SQIVND (reference sequence). This CDR3 has 14 amino acids. Trimming stripped 7 bases from V and 1 base from J, with 13 bases between. In DNA form, the CDR3 reads TGTGCCAGTAAAGGACAGCCACTTAACTATGGCTACACCTTC. Its protein product is CASKGQPLNYGYTF. Using reference TRBV19 and TRBJ1-2 for the parts outside the CDR3, the full variable domain is DGGITQSPKYLFRKEGQNVTLSCEQNLNHDAMYWYRQDPGQGLRLIYYSQIVNDFQKGDIAEGYSVSREKKESFPLTVTSAQKNPTAFYLCASKGQPLNYGYTFGSGTRLTVV.

The chain's CDR3 is CASSETGTKQETQYF. DNA for the CDR3: TGCGCCAGCAGTGAGACAGGGACCAAACAAGAGACCCAGTACTTC. The chain carries TRBV10-1 and TRBJ2-5; perhaps TRBD1 as D (6 bases). CDR1 is WNHNN, CDR2 SYGVQD, per germline (reference sequence). This CDR3 has 15 amino acids. V was cut by 2 bases and J by 2 bases, with 12 bases left in between.